Shown below are 30 T cell receptor beta chains from a single sample sequenced in a study of blood T cells in healthy people across ages. A sample-barcoded 5' primer and a J-beta primer mix were used in a second PCR of about 6 to 12 cycles. TCRdb ran MiXCR on the 5' RACE reads and lists one entry per CDR3 protein. The sample has 1.4 million or so distinct CDR3 sequences; under 55% are singletons. Sequencing was performed on blood. These receptors all come from a young woman in good health.

The chain has TRBV10-3 and TRBJ2-7; no definite D call. The CDR3 contains 13 residues. The V end was cut by 0 bases, the J end by 5 bases, with 8 bases between. Germline CDR1 reads ENHRY; CDR2 reads SYGVKD. The CDR3 is CAISESQGHEQYF. The CDR3 DNA is TGTGCCATCAGTGAGTCGCAAGGCCACGAGCAGTACTTC.

The chain uses TRBV4-1 and TRBJ2-3, with TRBD2 as a possible D gene (6 bases). V lost 0 bases to trimming and J lost 3 bases, with 16 bases between them. The germline V gene has CDR1 MGHRA and CDR2 YSYEKL. This CDR3 is 17 amino acids long. This CDR3 is CASSQENPPGGTDTQYF. The CDR3 DNA reads TGCGCCAGCAGCCAAGAAAATCCGCCTGGAGGGACAGATACGCAGTATTTT.

A few counts support this clonotype. The chain carries TRBV5-1 and TRBJ2-1; 11 bases are a match to TRBD2. J gave up 2 bases and V 5 bases, and 6 bases lay outside the gene matches. The CDR3 is made up of 16 amino acids. From germline, CDR1 is SGHRS and CDR2 YFSETQ. This chain's CDR3 is CASREELAGAYNEQFF. DNA of the CDR3: TGCGCCAGCAGAGAAGAACTAGCGGGGGCCTACAATGAGCAGTTCTTC.

This clonotype was detected only a few times. The chain joins TRBV27 to TRBJ1-2, with 8 bases matching TRBD1. CDR1 MNHEY and CDR2 SMNVEV come from the germline V gene (reference sequence). Trimming cost V 6 bases and J 4 bases; bases outside gene matches: 10. The CDR3 is 15 residues long. The CDR3 is CASRRTGGPFYGYTF. CDR3 nucleotide sequence: TGTGCCAGCAGAAGAACAGGGGGTCCATTCTATGGCTACACCTTC.

V and J are TRBV5-1 and TRBJ2-2; 8 bases align to TRBD1. With V trimmed by 0 bases and J by 4 bases, 2 bases remained unmatched. CDR1 is SGHRS, CDR2 YFSETQ, per germline. This CDR3 has 15 residues. In nucleotides, the CDR3 is TGCGCCAGCAGCTTGGGCGGACAGGGCACCGGGGAGCTGTTTTTT. As protein: CASSLGGQGTGELFF.

This clonotype showed up many times. The chain links TRBV20-1 to TRBJ2-3; TRBD2 might be the D (6 bases). The germline gives CDR1 DFQATT, CDR2 SNEGSKA (reference sequence). The CDR3 length is 16 residues. V was pared by 3 bases and J by 2 bases, with 18 bases between. The CDR3 protein is CSARPPAGPSTDTQYF. The DNA for the CDR3 is TGCAGTGCTAGGCCTCCAGCGGGCCCCTCCACAGATACGCAGTATTTT.

The CDR3: CASSYTLGGGYTF. CDR3 nucleotides: TGTGCCAGCAGTTACACTCTCGGGGGTGGCTACACCTTC. This chain links TRBV6-5 with TRBJ1-2; TRBD1 is a possible D gene (5 bases). Germline CDR1 is MNHEY and CDR2 is SVGAGI. The CDR3 consists of 13 residues. Trimming removed 2 bases from V and 7 bases from J, with 11 bases in between.

The chain's CDR3 is CASSQDSSYEKLFF. The CDR3 DNA follows: TGCGCCAGCAGCCAGGACAGTTCTTATGAAAAACTGTTTTTT. The J gene is TRBJ1-4, the V gene TRBV4-1, with a weak D call TRBD1 (6 bases). V was clipped by 3 bases and J by 6 bases, with 11 bases between them. From germline, CDR1 is MGHRA and CDR2 YSYEKL. The CDR3 extends over 14 amino acids.

This rearrangement joins TRBV27 to TRBJ2-1; D remains unclear. This CDR3 is built from 14 residues. Per the germline V gene, CDR1 is MNHEY and CDR2 is SMNVEV (reference sequence). With 6 bases removed from V and 5 bases from J, the gap between germline ends came to 14 bases. The CDR3 coding sequence is TGTGCCAGCAGCCTTACCGACTGGAACAATGAGCAGTTCTTC. It encodes CASSLTDWNNEQFF.

This clonotype has a handful of counts. The rearrangement links TRBV5-1 to TRBJ2-1; weak D call: TRBD1 (6 bases). Trimming left V 4 bases short and J 10 bases short, with 21 bases between. Germline-derived CDR1 and CDR2 are SGHRS and YFSETQ. This CDR3 spans 15 amino acids. The CDR3: CASSHVGVGGKEQFF. The DNA for the CDR3 is TGCGCCAGCAGCCACGTTGGGGTAGGGGGTAAGGAGCAGTTCTTC.

This clonotype has a handful of counts. The genes are TRBV5-1 and TRBJ1-1, with 7 bases matching TRBD1. This CDR3 comprises 15 residues. V gave up 7 bases and J gave up 4 bases; unmatched junction bases: 13. CDR1 and CDR2 (germline): SGHRS, YFSETQ. The CDR3 region has the DNA TGCGCCAGCTCTCAAGGGGGCCAGGTATCCACTGAAGCTTTCTTT. Translating gives CASSQGGQVSTEAFF.

The gene calls are TRBV14 and TRBJ2-1; 13 bases are a match to TRBD2. The last part of the DNA fits TRBJ2-7 better; the J call may be wrong. This CDR3 is 17 amino acids long. CDR1 SGHDN and CDR2 FVKESK come from the germline V gene. CDR3 loop: CASSPHLTSGGWDEQYF. The CDR3, as DNA: TGTGCCAGCAGCCCGCACCTGACTAGCGGGGGGTGGGATGAGCAGTACTTC.

This clonotype was counted a single time. The chain links TRBV27 to TRBJ2-2; unclear D gene. Looked up from germline, CDR1 is MNHEY and CDR2 is SMNVEV (reference sequence). The V end lost 6 bases, the J end lost 7 bases, and 18 bases lay between the germline ends. The CDR3 has 15 residues. The CDR3: CASSRKGLQYGELFF. The CDR3 DNA is TGTGCCAGCAGCCGCAAAGGGCTCCAATACGGGGAGCTGTTTTTT.

This clonotype was counted only a few times. The chain recombines TRBV11-2 with TRBJ1-2; the match to TRBD1 covers 7 bases. Germline V lookup: CDR1 SGHAT, CDR2 FQNNGV. The CDR3 covers 16 residues. Trimming cost V 1 base and J 2 bases; bases outside gene matches: 7. CDR3 coding DNA: TGTGCCAGCAGCTTAGGTCCGGACAGGACGAACTATGGCTACACCTTC. As protein: CASSLGPDRTNYGYTF.

This clonotype was observed a few times. This chain joins TRBV6-2 or TRBV6-3 and TRBJ2-5, with D hard to call. This CDR3 has 13 residues. Germline CDR1 reads MNHEY; CDR2 reads SVGEGT. With 4 bases removed from V and 2 bases from J, the gap between germline ends came to 8 bases. The CDR3: CASSLNLQETQYF. DNA for the CDR3: TGTGCCAGCAGTTTGAATTTACAAGAGACCCAGTACTTC.

The chain links TRBV15 to TRBJ2-3; D possibly matches TRBD1 or TRBD2 (5 bases each). Per germline, CDR1 LNHNV and CDR2 YYDKDF (reference sequence). There are 16 residues in the CDR3. The V gene lost 5 bases and the J gene lost 0 bases, with 15 bases spanning the gap. The CDR3 DNA reads TGTGCCACCAGCCGACCCGGGGCCGAAAGCACAGATACGCAGTATTTT. Translated, it gives CATSRPGAESTDTQYF.

The V call is TRBV6-2 or TRBV6-3, the J call TRBJ2-2; TRBD2 matches 7 bases. CDR3 length: 15 amino acids. CDR1 is MNHEY and CDR2 is SVGEGT in the germline V gene. Trimming took 2 bases from V and 6 from J; bases not matched to a gene: 6. The CDR3 spells CASSYRGGFAGELFF. CDR3 DNA: TGTGCCAGCAGTTACCGGGGAGGGTTTGCCGGGGAGCTGTTTTTT.

The V call is TRBV20-1, the J call TRBJ2-1; TRBD1 is a possible D gene (6 bases). The CDR3 consists of 15 residues. Between the trimmed V and J ends, which lost 3 bases and 0 bases, there was a span of 12 bases. CDR1 is DFQATT, CDR2 SNEGSKA, per germline (reference sequence). CDR3 sequence reads: CSARGAKSSYNEQFF. CDR3 sequence (DNA): TGCAGTGCTAGGGGGGCAAAGAGCTCCTACAATGAGCAGTTCTTC.

This rearrangement joins TRBV6-6 to TRBJ2-5, with a tentative D call TRBD2 (6 bases). V was trimmed by 8 bases and J by 2 bases, leaving 15 bases between them. In germline, CDR1 is MNHNY, CDR2 SVGAGI (reference sequence). The CDR3 runs 14 residues. CDR3 sequence: CASLRSGQQETQYF. The CDR3 DNA sequence: TGTGCCAGCTTGCGTAGCGGCCAACAAGAGACCCAGTACTTC.

The chain is built from TRBV20-1 and TRBJ2-2; D unclear. The ends were cut back, 0 bases at V and 5 bases at J, with 13 bases in the middle. CDR3 length: 15 residues. Germline V gene lookup returns CDR1 DFQATT and CDR2 SNEGSKA (reference sequence). As DNA, the CDR3 is TGCAGTGCTAGAGATAGGCTAGTTTGGACCGGGGAGCTGTTTTTT. Its protein is CSARDRLVWTGELFF.

This clonotype was counted a few times. V is TRBV28 and J is TRBJ2-6; D ambiguous. V was pared by 4 bases and J by 0 bases, with 19 bases between. The CDR3 length is 19 residues. The germline gives CDR1 MDHEN, CDR2 SYDVKM. The CDR3, as DNA: TGTGCCAGCAGTTCCCCCGATGGCAGAAGGAACTCTGGGGCCAACGTCCTGACTTTC. It is translated as CASSSPDGRRNSGANVLTF.

In this sample, this clonotype turned up a few times. The chain recombines TRBV9 with TRBJ2-3; TRBD2 agrees at 15 bases. The germline V gene has CDR1 SGDLS and CDR2 YYNGEE. V shed 4 bases, J shed 1 base, and the junction held 13 bases outside the gene matches. The CDR3 length is 20 residues. CDR3 loop: CASSLPGTSGGHSRTDTQYF. The CDR3, as DNA: TGTGCCAGCAGCCTACCCGGGACTAGCGGGGGGCACTCCCGCACAGATACGCAGTATTTT.

This clonotype has just a few counts. The chain links TRBV20-1 to TRBJ1-2, with D perhaps matching TRBD1 (6 bases). This CDR3 spans 14 amino acids. Trimming cost V 3 bases and J 12 bases, with 23 bases left between them. Germline loops: CDR1 DFQATT, CDR2 SNEGSKA (reference sequence). Here the CDR3 DNA reads TGCAGTGCTAGGGAGACAGGCCGTTGGATTTTGAACACCTTC. Its translation is CSARETGRWILNTF.

The chain combines TRBV7-9 with TRBJ1-2, with D unresolved. V was clipped by 7 bases and J by 2 bases, with 17 bases between them. The germline V gene has CDR1 SEHNR and CDR2 FQNEAQ (reference sequence). This CDR3 has 15 amino acids. As DNA, the CDR3 is TGTGCCAGCACCACCTCCAATCCGGGGAACTATGGCTACACCTTC. It translates to CASTTSNPGNYGYTF.

The chain joins TRBV6-2 or TRBV6-3 to TRBJ1-6; the match to TRBD1 covers 7 bases. The V segment lost 5 bases and the J segment 9 bases; nucleotides outside the gene matches: 7. CDR1 and CDR2 from the germline V gene are MNHEY and SVGEGT. The CDR3 is made up of 14 amino acids. The CDR3 coding sequence is TGTGCCAGCAGTGACAGGGAGATTGGTTCACCCCTCCACTTT. This sequence encodes CASSDREIGSPLHF.

This clonotype has only a few counts. The chain is built from TRBV21-1 and TRBJ2-3; TRBD1 is the table's D call and was not checked against the DNA. TRBV21-1 is classified as a pseudogene. The CDR3 consists of 16 residues. CDR3 residues: CASSKRTGDQTDTQYF. CDR3 DNA: TGTGCCAGCAGCAAGCGGACAGGGGATCAGACAGATACGCAGTATTTT.

This clonotype was counted between two and nine times. The V call is TRBV12-3 or TRBV12-4, the J call TRBJ2-3; 9 nucleotides match TRBD2. The J segment lost 10 bases and the V segment lost 6 bases, leaving 8 bases of the junction unmatched. CDR3 length equals 13 residues. CDR3 protein: CASSSSGSLAQYF. The CDR3 DNA sequence: TGTGCCAGCAGCAGTAGCGGGAGTCTGGCGCAGTATTTT.

This clonotype was seen a single time. This sequence joins TRBV3-1 and TRBJ1-1; perhaps TRBD1 as D (5 bases). Looked up from germline, CDR1 is LGHDT and CDR2 is YNNKEL (reference sequence). V shed 4 bases and J shed 1 base, with 19 bases lying between them. The CDR3 consists of 17 residues. CDR3 in DNA: TGTGCCAGCAGCCGAGAGCTTTTGGGGCGGACGAACACTGAAGCTTTCTTT. As protein: CASSRELLGRTNTEAFF. The full variable domain, in which reference TRBV3-1 and TRBJ1-1 provide the parts outside the CDR3, is DTAVSQTPKYLVTQMGNDKSIKCEQNLGHDTMYWYKQDSKKFLKIMFSYNNKELIINETVPNRFSPKSPDKAHLNLHINSLELGDSAVYFCASSRELLGRTNTEAFFGQGTRLTVV.

The genes are TRBV7-9 and TRBJ1-4; D uncertain. V lost 5 bases and J lost 0, with 16 bases in between. This CDR3 contains 17 residues. Germline V gives CDR1 SEHNR, CDR2 FQNEAQ (reference sequence). The CDR3 DNA is TGTGCCAGCAGCCCGGACGGGTCCGACGCAACTAATGAAAAACTGTTTTTT. This encodes CASSPDGSDATNEKLFF.

This clonotype showed up just a few times. The rearrangement uses TRBV9 and TRBJ2-1, with TRBD2 identical over 7 bases. V lost 4 bases, J lost 4 bases, and 11 bases stayed unmatched. Germline V gene lookup returns CDR1 SGDLS and CDR2 YYNGEE. The CDR3 covers 16 residues. CDR3 coding DNA: TGTGCCAGCAGCCAAAGGGGAGGGATCGGGTACAATGAGCAGTTCTTC. This encodes CASSQRGGIGYNEQFF.